The 27 T cell receptor beta chains below were found in one sample sequenced in a study of OX40 agonist ivuxolimab in advanced cancers. Libraries were prepared by immunoSEQ multiplex PCR; TCRdb keeps only in-frame clonotypes and omits some of them. The sample has over 55,000 clones; around 84% are singletons. Here the sequenced sample was CD4+ or CD8+ T cells sorted from blood, taken in a trial of the OX40 agonist ivuxolimab. Receptors originate from an adult with an advanced solid tumor such as melanoma, head and neck, liver or kidney cancer.

The gene calls are TRBV7-6 and TRBJ2-2; D gene unclear. The CDR3 runs to 15 residues. V was cut by 0 bases and J by 3 bases, with 8 bases left in between. Per germline, CDR1 SGHVS and CDR2 FNYEAQ. This chain's CDR3 is CASSLAMRHTGELFF. The DNA of the CDR3 is TGTGCCAGCAGCTTAGCTATGAGGCACACCGGGGAGCTGTTTTTT.

This clone occurred a few times. The chain carries TRBV27 and TRBJ2-3; 7 nucleotides align to TRBD2. The CDR3 has 15 residues. Germline CDR1 is MNHEY and CDR2 is SMNVEV (reference sequence). The V segment lost 2 bases and the J segment 4 bases; nucleotides outside the gene matches: 6. Here the CDR3 reads CASSLEAGPADTQYF. The DNA of the CDR3 is TGTGCCAGCAGTTTAGAAGCGGGACCAGCAGATACGCAGTATTTT.

In its sample, this clone was seen a few times. The V gene is TRBV5-1, the J gene TRBJ1-2; 7 bases line up with TRBD1. The CDR3 runs 14 residues. Germline V gene data show CDR1 as SGHRS and CDR2 as YFSETQ. Germline trimming cut 4 bases from V and 2 bases from J; bases unmatched to any gene: 5. The CDR3: CASSEGGGNYGYTF. The DNA of the CDR3 is TGCGCCAGCAGCGAAGGGGGCGGAAACTATGGCTACACCTTC.

V is TRBV9 and J is TRBJ2-5, with D perhaps TRBD2 (5 bases). Between the trimmed V and J ends, which lost 0 bases and 11 bases, there was a span of 14 bases. CDR1 is SGDLS, CDR2 YYNGEE, per germline. CDR3 length equals 13 residues. This CDR3 reads CASSVGPVGEQYF. The CDR3 nucleotides are TGTGCCAGCAGCGTAGGGCCGGTCGGGGAGCAGTACTTC.

The chain carries TRBV7-3 and TRBJ2-3; D unresolved. Germline CDR1 reads SGHTA; CDR2 reads FQGTGA. CDR3 length: 17 amino acids. Trimming stripped 5 bases from V and 0 bases from J, with 18 bases between. CDR3 sequence reads: CASSLTGPPLSTDTQYF. The CDR3 DNA is TGTGCCAGCAGCCTCACGGGCCCGCCGCTGAGCACAGATACGCAGTATTTT.

The rearrangement uses TRBV9 and TRBJ2-6; D is unresolved. Germline V gives CDR1 SGDLS, CDR2 YYNGEE. The CDR3 has 18 amino acids. Between the trimmed V and J ends, which lost 0 bases and 0 bases, there was a span of 13 bases. The CDR3 loop reads CASSVGAELGSGANVLTF. CDR3 DNA: TGTGCCAGCAGCGTAGGAGCAGAGTTGGGCTCTGGGGCCAACGTCCTGACTTTC.

This clone was seen a few times. This chain uses TRBV7-6 with TRBJ2-2, with D perhaps matching TRBD1 (5 bases). Germline V CDR1 and CDR2: SGHVS, FNYEAQ. The germline V and J ends were trimmed by 5 bases and 4 bases, with 14 bases remaining between them. This CDR3 region has 15 residues. The CDR3 is CASSHRSQTTGELFF. CDR3 sequence (DNA): TGTGCCAGCAGCCACAGGAGCCAGACCACCGGGGAGCTGTTTTTT.

This chain connects TRBV5-4 to TRBJ2-1; 7 nucleotides line up with TRBD2. V lost 0 bases, J lost 6 bases, and 9 bases stayed unmatched. CDR3 length: 16 residues. The germline V gene encodes CDR1 SGHNT and CDR2 YYREEE (reference sequence). The CDR3 region is CASSLVSGSGRNEQFF. As DNA, the CDR3 is TGTGCCAGCAGCTTGGTTTCGGGTAGCGGGCGCAATGAGCAGTTCTTC.

The chain carries TRBV14 and TRBJ2-1; 7 bases align to TRBD1. The CDR3 loop spans 16 amino acids. The germline CDR1 and CDR2 sequences are SGHDN and FVKESK. V dropped 4 bases and J dropped 3; count of bases not matched to a gene: 9. CDR3 in amino acids: CASSPWTGSVYNEQFF. The CDR3 nucleotides read TGTGCCAGCAGCCCCTGGACAGGCTCGGTCTACAATGAGCAGTTCTTC. The variable domain in full, with the rest retrieved from reference TRBV14 and TRBJ2-1, is EAGVTQFPSHSVIEKGQTVTLRCDPISGHDNLYWYRRVMGKEIKFLLHFVKESKQDESGMPNNRFLAERTGGTYSTLKVQPAELEDSGVYFCASSPWTGSVYNEQFFGPGTRLTVL.

The chain is built from TRBV6-1 and TRBJ1-5; D gene ambiguous. Germline V gene lookup returns CDR1 MNHNS and CDR2 SASEGT. With 8 bases removed from V and 0 bases from J, the gap between germline ends came to 14 bases. The CDR3 contains 15 residues. CDR3 nucleotide sequence: TGTGCCAGCGCTTGGGCATTTTATAGCAATCAGCCCCAGCATTTT. It yields the protein CASAWAFYSNQPQHF.

The J gene is TRBJ2-3, the V gene TRBV28; TRBD2 matches 16 bases. Germline CDR1 reads MDHEN; CDR2 reads SYDVKM. V lost 5 bases and J lost 5; bases outside the gene matches: 10. The CDR3 is made up of 18 amino acids. CDR3 sequence (DNA): TGTGCCAGCAGTCCCCCCGGGACTAGCGGGGGGGCCCTAGATACGCAGTATTTT. Protein sequence: CASSPPGTSGGALDTQYF.

J is TRBJ2-7 and V is TRBV9; perhaps TRBD1 as D (5 bases). The V and J ends lost 3 bases and 0 bases respectively, with 19 bases between them. Germline assignment: CDR1 SGDLS and CDR2 YYNGEE. This CDR3 is built from 17 residues. CDR3 residues: CASSAAPTASSSYEQYF. CDR3 coding DNA: TGTGCCAGCAGCGCAGCCCCGACAGCGAGTTCCTCCTACGAGCAGTACTTC.

This clone was counted only a few times. The V gene is TRBV6-1, the J gene TRBJ1-2; no clear D. The germline gives CDR1 MNHNS, CDR2 SASEGT. The CDR3 sequence is 13 residues long. Trimming left V 2 bases short and J 2 bases short, with 6 bases between. As DNA, the CDR3 is TGTGCCAGCAGTGAAAGACGGAACTATGGCTACACCTTC. This gives the protein CASSERRNYGYTF.

This chain uses TRBV7-9 with TRBJ1-2; 7 nucleotides align to TRBD1. With V trimmed by 5 bases and J by 3 bases, 12 bases remained unmatched. Per the germline V gene, CDR1 is SEHNR and CDR2 is FQNEAQ (reference sequence). CDR3 length equals 16 residues. As DNA, the CDR3 is TGTGCCAGCAGCCGCCTCCGCCCCGGGACAGACTATGGCTACACCTTC. Amino acids: CASSRLRPGTDYGYTF.

This chain uses TRBV18 with TRBJ2-1; a possible D gene is TRBD2 (5 bases). V was pared by 4 bases and J by 7 bases, with 11 bases between. The CDR3 is 13 amino acids. Germline assignment: CDR1 KGHSH and CDR2 LQKENI. For the CDR3, the DNA is TGTGCCAGCTCACAAGTTACGGGGAATGAGCAGTTCTTC. This sequence encodes CASSQVTGNEQFF.

The chain employs TRBV6-5 and TRBJ1-2, with D possibly TRBD1 on 6 matching bases. Deletions cut 5 bases from V and 3 bases from J, with 13 bases between. Germline V gene sequence: CDR1 MNHEY, CDR2 SVGAGI. The CDR3 consists of 14 residues. The CDR3 is CASSPGGAHYGYTF. CDR3 DNA: TGTGCCAGCAGTCCCGGGGGGGCTCACTATGGCTACACCTTC.

The chain employs TRBV6-1 and TRBJ1-2; D remains unclear. The CDR3 is 14 residues long. CDR1 is MNHNS, CDR2 SASEGT, per germline. Trimming took off 2 bases at V and 0 bases at J, with 7 bases between the two ends. Written as DNA, the CDR3 is TGTGCCAGCAGTGAATGGAGATCTAACTATGGCTACACCTTC. This encodes CASSEWRSNYGYTF.

The chain carries TRBV5-1 and TRBJ2-3, with 7 bases aligning to TRBD2. CDR3 size: 15 residues. Trimming at V came to 10 bases and at J to 0 bases, leaving 11 bases not matched to a gene. Germline-derived CDR1 and CDR2 are SGHRS and YFSETQ. The CDR3 nucleotides are TGCGCCTCCCGGGGGGAGACCTTTAGCACAGATACGCAGTATTTT. This sequence encodes CASRGETFSTDTQYF. Full variable domain (remainder filled in from reference TRBV5-1 and TRBJ2-3): KAGVTQTPRYLIKTRGQQVTLSCSPISGHRSVSWYQQTPGQGLQFLFEYFSETQRNKGNFPGRFSGRQFSNSRSEMNVSTLELGDSALYLCASRGETFSTDTQYFGPGTRLTVL.

This chain links TRBV5-6 with TRBJ1-5; D is perhaps TRBD1 (5 bases). Looked up from germline, CDR1 is SGHDT and CDR2 is YYEEEE. The CDR3 is 16 residues long. The ends were cut back, 4 bases at V and 0 bases at J, with 14 bases in the middle. CDR3 loop: CASSRKRTNSNQPQHF. CDR3 DNA sequence: TGTGCCAGCAGCAGAAAAAGGACAAATAGCAATCAGCCCCAGCATTTT.

The chain combines TRBV7-9 with TRBJ1-5; 10 bases are a match to TRBD1. The J segment lost 3 bases and the V segment lost 4 bases, leaving 6 bases of the junction unmatched. The germline CDR1 and CDR2 sequences are SEHNR and FQNEAQ (reference sequence). The CDR3 runs to 16 residues. The CDR3 bases are TGTGCCAGCAGCTCCGGGGACAGGGGTCCCAATCAGCCCCAGCATTTT. Protein sequence: CASSSGDRGPNQPQHF.

The chain is built from TRBV10-3 and TRBJ1-2; TRBD1 might be the D (5 bases). Between the trimmed V and J ends, which lost 11 bases and 5 bases, there was a span of 18 bases. Germline-derived CDR1 and CDR2 are ENHRY and SYGVKD. The CDR3 length is 13 residues. The CDR3 is CAHRKGTEYGYTF. The CDR3 DNA sequence: TGTGCCCACCGAAAGGGGACGGAATATGGCTACACCTTC.

The chain combines TRBV2 with TRBJ2-5; possible D gene TRBD1, 5 bases. This CDR3 contains 13 residues. The germline gives CDR1 SNHLY, CDR2 FYNNEI. The V end lost 6 bases, the J end lost 5 bases, and 13 bases lay between the germline ends. In DNA form, the CDR3 reads TGTGCCAGCAGGCCAGGGCCTAGGGAGACCCAGTACTTC. Its translation: CASRPGPRETQYF.

This clone was observed a handful of times. V usage is TRBV11-2 and J usage is TRBJ2-1; 12 bases are shared with TRBD2. This CDR3 is built from 17 residues. Per germline, CDR1 SGHAT and CDR2 FQNNGV. J lost 4 bases, V lost 5 bases, and 9 bases had no gene match. The CDR3 DNA follows: TGTGCCAGCAGCCCAGCAGGGACTAGCGGGTGGTACAATGAGCAGTTCTTC. Translating it yields CASSPAGTSGWYNEQFF.

The chain has TRBV5-4 and TRBJ2-5, with TRBD1 identical over 7 bases. CDR3 length: 14 residues. The V and J ends lost 3 bases and 1 base, in that order; junction bases with no gene match: 3. The germline gives CDR1 SGHNT, CDR2 YYREEE (reference sequence). The CDR3 here is CASSSGQSQETQYF. The CDR3 DNA reads TGTGCCAGCAGCTCGGGACAGTCCCAAGAGACCCAGTACTTC.

V gene TRBV7-6 combines with J gene TRBJ2-4; D gene uncertain. The V end was cut by 7 bases, the J end by 3 bases, with 13 bases between. Germline assignment: CDR1 SGHVS and CDR2 FNYEAQ. This CDR3 spans 14 amino acids. The CDR3 is CASTPDPNKNIQYF. The CDR3 DNA follows: TGTGCCAGCACCCCGGATCCCAACAAAAACATTCAGTACTTC.

The CDR3 reads CASSLRSVTGELFF. Here the CDR3 DNA reads TGTGCCAGCAGTTTACGCTCGGTTACCGGGGAGCTGTTTTTT. This chain connects TRBV27 to TRBJ2-2, with no clear D. CDR3 length equals 14 residues. Trimming shortened V by 2 bases and J by 5 bases, and 9 bases separated the two germline ends. Per germline, CDR1 MNHEY and CDR2 SMNVEV (reference sequence).

This sequence joins TRBV5-1 and TRBJ2-3; 10 bases are a match to TRBD2. In germline, CDR1 is SGHRS, CDR2 YFSETQ. V shed 5 bases and J 0 bases; nucleotides not matched to a gene: 6. CDR3 length: 16 amino acids. This CDR3 reads CASSQRGGSSTDTQYF. The DNA of the CDR3 is TGCGCCAGCAGTCAGCGGGGGGGTTCTAGCACAGATACGCAGTATTTT. The full variable domain, rest sourced from reference TRBV5-1 and TRBJ2-3, is KAGVTQTPRYLIKTRGQQVTLSCSPISGHRSVSWYQQTPGQGLQFLFEYFSETQRNKGNFPGRFSGRQFSNSRSEMNVSTLELGDSALYLCASSQRGGSSTDTQYFGPGTRLTVL.